The 21 T cell receptor beta chains in this list originate from one sample, sequenced in a study of T cell responses to AZD1222 COVID-19 vaccine. Sequenced by immunoSEQ multiplex PCR; TCRdb stores in-frame clones only, minus some. Altogether 75,000 to 100,000 clones are present, 70% to 90% being singletons, with the ten largest covering around 3%. The sample was peripheral blood, taken on day 0 of AZD1222 vaccination. The source is an adult in good health.

The V call is TRBV6-1, the J call TRBJ1-2, with D unclear. The length of the CDR3 is 13 residues. Germline CDR1 and CDR2: MNHNS and SASEGT. Between the trimmed V and J ends, which lost 2 bases and 7 bases, there was a span of 11 bases. The CDR3 sequence is CASSETRSGGYTF. CDR3 coding DNA: TGTGCCAGCAGTGAAACCCGGTCGGGTGGCTACACCTTC.

The rearrangement uses TRBV3-1 (or the pseudogene TRBV3-2) and TRBJ2-5, with D maybe TRBD1 (5 bases). This CDR3 has 15 residues. The V gene's germline CDR1 is LGHDT and CDR2 YNNKEL (reference sequence). The ends were cut back, 1 base at V and 1 base at J, with 10 bases in the middle. CDR3 coding DNA: TGTGCCAGCAGCCAAGGCGGAGACAGCCAAGAGACCCAGTACTTC. Protein: CASSQGGDSQETQYF.

V and J are TRBV11-2 and TRBJ2-1, with a weak D call TRBD2 (5 bases). The CDR3 totals 14 residues. Germline V lookup: CDR1 SGHAT, CDR2 FQNNGV. Trimming cost V 3 bases and J 5 bases, with 11 bases left between them. In DNA, the CDR3 is TGTGCCAGCAGCTTTCGGATGCGGGACAATGAGCAGTTCTTC. Encoded protein: CASSFRMRDNEQFF.

This sequence joins TRBV24-1 and TRBJ2-5; 9 bases are shared with TRBD1. Trimming at V came to 10 bases and at J to 2 bases, leaving 7 bases not matched to a gene. The length of the CDR3 is 14 residues. CDR1 KGHDR and CDR2 SFDVKD come from the germline V gene. CDR3 sequence (DNA): TGTGCCACTCAGGCGGACAGGGGACAAGAGACCCAGTACTTC. It yields the protein CATQADRGQETQYF.

This clone showed up just once. This chain links TRBV6-4 with TRBJ1-2; D remains unclear. CDR3 length: 13 amino acids. V was clipped by 3 bases and J by 9 bases, with 14 bases between them. Germline CDR1 reads MRHNA; CDR2 reads SNTAGT. The chain's CDR3 is CASSDGVSPRYTF. The CDR3 DNA sequence: TGTGCCAGCAGTGATGGGGTCTCCCCTCGCTACACCTTC.

This chain joins TRBV6-2 or TRBV6-3 and TRBJ2-1; 10 bases line up with TRBD2. There are 15 residues in the CDR3. CDR1 and CDR2 from the germline V gene are MNHEY and SVGEGT. J gave up 4 bases and V 6 bases, and 6 bases lay outside the gene matches. The CDR3 protein is CASSRGTSDYNEQFF. The CDR3 DNA follows: TGTGCCAGCAGCAGGGGGACTAGCGATTACAATGAGCAGTTCTTC.

The V and J genes are TRBV12-3 or TRBV12-4 and TRBJ1-1; the D gene is possibly TRBD1 (6 bases). The CDR3 consists of 11 residues. The germline V and J ends were trimmed by 6 bases and 7 bases, with 9 bases remaining between them. DNA of the CDR3: TGTGCCAGCAGCTCGGACAGTGAAGCTTTCTTT. Protein: CASSSDSEAFF.

This chain uses TRBV18 with TRBJ1-6; the match to TRBD1 covers 9 bases. The CDR3 extends over 17 amino acids. V dropped 3 bases and J dropped 6; count of bases not matched to a gene: 9. Germline CDR1 and CDR2: KGHSH and LQKENI. CDR3: CASSPAGQGVFNSPLHF. The CDR3, as DNA: TGTGCCAGCTCACCGGCGGGACAGGGCGTTTTTAATTCACCCCTCCACTTT.

The rearrangement links TRBV2 to TRBJ1-5; tentatively, D is TRBD1 (6 bases). The V gene's germline CDR1 is SNHLY and CDR2 FYNNEI. The CDR3 is made up of 13 amino acids. V dropped 3 bases and J dropped 4 bases, with 7 bases sitting between them. As DNA, the CDR3 is TGTGCCAGCAGTGACGACAGGAATCAGCCCCAGCATTTT. Encoded protein: CASSDDRNQPQHF.

This sequence joins TRBV27 and TRBJ2-1; 8 bases align to TRBD2. Germline assignment: CDR1 MNHEY and CDR2 SMNVEV (reference sequence). The CDR3 extends over 16 amino acids. Trimming cost V 2 bases and J 1 base; bases outside gene matches: 4. The chain's CDR3 is CASSLRSGSSYNEQFF. In DNA, the CDR3 is TGTGCCAGCAGTTTAAGGAGCGGGAGTTCCTACAATGAGCAGTTCTTC.

The chain carries TRBV28 and TRBJ1-5; 10 nucleotides line up with TRBD1. The CDR3 extends over 16 amino acids. J was trimmed by 6 bases and V by 6 bases; bases with no gene match: 11. The germline gives CDR1 MDHEN, CDR2 SYDVKM. The CDR3 region has the DNA TGTGCCAGCAGCCCTAGTCTGACAGGGGGCGGTCAGCCCCAGCATTTT. Residues: CASSPSLTGGGQPQHF.

The rearrangement links TRBV15 to TRBJ1-3; TRBD1 might be the D (5 bases). With 6 bases removed from V and 4 bases from J, the gap between germline ends came to 19 bases. The germline V gene encodes CDR1 LNHNV and CDR2 YYDKDF (reference sequence). The CDR3 is 16 amino acids. CDR3 residues: CATSPAGIARGNTIYF. The CDR3 DNA reads as TGTGCCACCAGTCCTGCAGGGATCGCCAGAGGAAACACCATATATTTT.

This clone was counted a few times. This chain joins TRBV7-3 and TRBJ1-1; no clear D gene. Per germline, CDR1 SGHTA and CDR2 FQGTGA. Trimming took off 0 bases at V and 2 bases at J, with 10 bases between the two ends. CDR3 length: 15 residues. In nucleotides, the CDR3 is TGTGCCAGCAGCTTAACGTCGTCCGAAAACACTGAAGCTTTCTTT. It is translated as CASSLTSSENTEAFF.

This clone was counted a few times. The chain is built from TRBV23-1 and TRBJ1-4, with TRBD1 matching over 12 bases. TRBV23-1 is placed among ORFs of uncertain function. The CDR3 covers 17 residues. The J segment lost 8 bases and the V segment lost 4 bases, leaving 11 bases of the junction unmatched. The CDR3 protein is CASSRYPGQGAKEKLFF. CDR3 coding DNA: TGCGCCAGCAGTCGGTACCCGGGACAGGGGGCGAAAGAAAAACTGTTTTTT.

The chain combines TRBV27 with TRBJ2-7, with D unresolved. V was cut by 8 bases and J by 2 bases, with 16 bases left in between. The CDR3 is made up of 14 amino acids. CDR1 is MNHEY and CDR2 is SMNVEV in the germline V gene (reference sequence). The CDR3 loop is CASCRASGAYEQYF. In DNA form, the CDR3 reads TGTGCCAGCTGTCGCGCGTCAGGCGCCTACGAGCAGTACTTC.

Only a few counts were recorded for this clone. The chain employs TRBV9 and TRBJ1-6; unclear D gene. CDR1 is SGDLS, CDR2 YYNGEE, per germline. This CDR3 contains 15 residues. Trimming removed 8 bases from V and 9 bases from J, with 21 bases in between. Here the CDR3 reads CASSSSPLLLSPLHF. The CDR3 coding sequence is TGTGCCAGTAGCTCATCCCCCCTTCTACTTTCACCCCTCCACTTT.

The chain employs TRBV2 and TRBJ1-5; D is undetermined. V was pared by 10 bases and J by 1 base, with 11 bases between. The length of the CDR3 is 13 residues. Germline V gene sequence: CDR1 SNHLY, CDR2 FYNNEI. The CDR3 sequence is CANGLTSNQPQHF. CDR3 nucleotide sequence: TGTGCCAACGGACTGACCAGCAATCAGCCCCAGCATTTT.

The chain carries TRBV2 and TRBJ2-3, with 9 nucleotides matching TRBD1. Germline V lookup: CDR1 SNHLY, CDR2 FYNNEI. The CDR3 length is 16 residues. After removal of 10 bases from V and 2 bases from J, the junction contained 13 bases not matched to a gene. The chain's CDR3 is CATRGGTGIHTDTQYF. In DNA form, the CDR3 reads TGTGCCACCAGAGGCGGGACAGGGATACACACAGATACGCAGTATTTT.

This rearrangement joins TRBV7-6 to TRBJ1-3; possible D gene TRBD1, 5 bases. CDR3 size: 18 residues. V was clipped by 0 bases and J by 3 bases, with 18 bases between them. The germline gives CDR1 SGHVS, CDR2 FNYEAQ. The CDR3 is CASSLASTSGTYGNTIYF. CDR3 nucleotides: TGTGCCAGCAGCTTAGCTTCGACTTCCGGGACGTATGGAAACACCATATATTTT. Supplemented by reference TRBV7-6 and TRBJ1-3, the full variable domain reads GAGVSQSPRYKVTKRGQDVALRCDPISGHVSLYWYRQALGQGPEFLTYFNYEAQQDKSGLPNDRFSAERPEGSISTLTIQRTEQRDSAMYRCASSLASTSGTYGNTIYFGEGSWLTVV.

The chain links TRBV6-5 to TRBJ1-1, with a tentative D call TRBD1 (6 bases). Germline CDR1 reads MNHEY; CDR2 reads SVGAGI. Trimming cost V 8 bases and J 1 base, with 14 bases left between them. CDR3 length: 14 amino acids. Written as DNA, the CDR3 is TGTGCCAGCCGAATCACGGACAGGAACACTGAAGCTTTCTTT. Translation gives CASRITDRNTEAFF.

This rearrangement joins TRBV18 to TRBJ1-2; TRBD1 is a possible D gene (6 bases). The CDR3 is 15 residues long. Trimming stripped 2 bases from V and 5 bases from J, with 15 bases between. CDR1 is KGHSH and CDR2 is LQKENI in the germline V gene. This CDR3 is CASSPAGAELYGYTF. The CDR3, as DNA: TGTGCCAGCTCACCAGCGGGGGCTGAACTTTATGGCTACACCTTC.